This TCR beta chain came from a study of Japanese encephalitis immunity and Zika vaccine responses (dated by TCRdb to about 2021). General notes on the study: Included participants received three 5.0 ug doses of alum-adjuvanted ZPIV at weeks 0, 4 and 28. Stimulations used ZIKV structural-protein peptide pools split into flavivirus-conserved and non-conserved sets, or JEV or YFV peptides matching the pre-vaccination. Before ZPIV, about a dozen participants were given one dose of YFV vaccine (YF-VAX), while eight or nine participants were flavivirus-naive. More than 5 representative participants per pre-vaccination group were picked for TCR sequencing, using samples from week 52 and from week 0, the point after pre-vaccination but before ZPIV. Twelve participants were given two doses of JEV vaccine (IXIARO) 28 days apart, two to three months before the first ZPIV dose. TCR repertoires were also analyzed from a few flavivirus-naive individuals at weeks 2, 6 and 52 after starting ZPIV vaccination. The study asked whether earlier vaccination against Japanese encephalitis virus (JEV) or yellow fever virus (YFV) shaped CD4 T cell responses to the Zika vaccine. ZIKV peptides were 15-mers overlapping by 11 residues, selected for NetMHCpan/NetMHCII-predicted epitopes with affinity below 50 nM.

This clonotype registers as large (0.1 to 1%) within its sample. Base qualities are not recorded, but no much larger clone differs from it by a single base. Libraries were built with 5' RACE. Before sequencing, the TCRbeta libraries were pooled in amounts proportional to the number of cells sorted for each library. Total RNA from sorted cells was extracted with RNAzol RT, and cDNA was made with an oligo(dT) primer and a template-switching oligo. Using Kapa HiFi, PCR amplified the TCRbeta V-CDR3-J region between a SMARTer oligo primer and a TCRbeta constant-region primer. A second PCR attached Illumina adaptors and sample-specific index barcodes, followed by HighPrep bead cleanup and Bioanalyzer confirmation of a band of roughly 650 bp. Libraries were sequenced on an Illumina MiSeq with 2x151 bp paired-end reads. Processing in the source paper ran as follows. An in-house Java program demultiplexed the reads, and MiXCR assigned TCRbeta annotations and counted clonotypes. To assess repertoire overlap, Morisita-Horn indices from the R package vegan were used, along with UPGMA clustering and Circos plots of recurring clonotypes. Shannon diversity and richness were normalized to the maximum possible value based on input cell numbers, so that values between 0 and 1 were obtained. CDR3beta sequences were aligned using MUSCLE, distances were calculated using SeqinR, and multidimensional scaling was plotted in R. TCRdb itself trimmed the public reads at Q25 with fastp, ran MiXCR and retained productive beta chains. Rows matching on CDR3 protein sequence are summarized as one entry with the most common DNA and genes. The authors' filters were not applied to this entry. The table for this sample lists some 280 distinct CDR3 sequences; about 2.3% of them were counted only once. The ten largest clones represent roughly 29% of the sample.

After labeling with CellTrace CFSE, PBMCs were cultured for over 5 days in RPMI containing roughly 8% human serum along with peptide pools, each at 1 ug/mL. Unfixed proliferating CD4 T cells were sorted on a BD FACSAria as live CD56-CD19-CD16-CD3+CD4+ CFSE-low cells. Enrolled adults were healthy and seronegative for ZIKV, JEV, YFV, DENV and WNV by microneutralization screening. The samples were drawn from a phase 1 trial of an alum-adjuvanted Zika purified-inactivated virus (ZPIV) vaccine that was randomized, double-blinded and placebo-controlled. Peripheral blood mononuclear cells were isolated by standard procedure and stored frozen in liquid nitrogen until use. Results and caveats for the whole study, not just this receptor: Only a few individuals showed CD8 T cell responses to ZIKV peptide pools, and those responses were very low in magnitude. The samples grouped by participant and showed no similarity across individuals, which suggests that no public TCRs were detected. Because there were not enough samples, the peptide pools could not be deconvoluted, which meant the specific peptides behind the cross-reactive responses went unidentified. Only a subset of trial participants with three doses and adequate samples was analyzed, not the entire vaccinated cohort. After ZPIV, repertoire richness of CD4 T cells responding to conserved ZIKV epitopes significantly decreased in JEV-pre-vaccinated donors. Compared with YFV-pre-vaccinated donors, JEV-pre-vaccinated donors had higher repertoire similarity across time-points and stimulations, indicating that more clonotypes were common to ZIKV and JEV stimulation.

The germline V gene provides CDR1 LGHNA and CDR2 YSLEER. Cut back by 4 bases and 4 bases, the V and J ends lie 17 bases apart. The CDR3 goes from the cysteine to the phenylalanine over 15 residues. Only the CDR3 DNA stays, 45 bases, in frame from base 1. The receptor was derived from an adult man who received an inactivated Zika virus vaccine. In this chain, TRBV4-3 is recombined with TRBJ2-7, with TRBD2 tentatively as D gene (6 bases match). The material sequenced was antigen-activated CD4+ T cells from blood, cultured, taken during a Zika inactivated vaccine study. The CDR3 protein sequence reads: CASSPFILARYEQYF. In nucleotides, the sequence is TGCGCCAGCAGCCCGTTTATTCTAGCGCGGTACGAGCAGTACTTC.